This TCR beta chain was profiled in a study of OX40 agonist ivuxolimab in advanced cancers. Across the whole study: The dose-escalation cohort was around 83% male, with a mean age of 60 years, ranging roughly 23 to 79.

Blood sampling was done at baseline, cycle 4 day 1, and cycle 7 day 1. Only in-frame clones appear in the TCRdb table, and some are missing; sequencing was by immunoSEQ multiplex PCR. The sample lists about 70,000 clones, 85% occurring once. Remarks on this clone: Its antigen is unidentified.

V lost 1 base and J lost 6, with 13 bases in between. CDR3 length equals 14 residues. From germline, CDR1 is SGHRS and CDR2 YFSETQ. Overall study results and limits: Researchers did not establish what antigens the expanded peripheral T cells target.

Sequences were derived from CD4+ or CD8+ T cells sorted from blood, sampled in a trial of the OX40 agonist ivuxolimab. The chain employs TRBV5-1 and TRBJ2-5, with D tentatively TRBD1 (6 bases). The sequence was obtained from an adult with an advanced solid tumor such as melanoma, head and neck, liver or kidney cancer. The CDR3 is CASSLFPGQKTQYF. The CDR3 DNA sequence: TGCGCCAGCAGCTTGTTCCCGGGACAAAAGACCCAGTACTTC.